Reported below is one T cell receptor beta chain. Its antigen is undetermined. Time point indicated: sample taken at primary tumor resection. The input material, whole RNA from tumor, nontumor lung or frozen PBMC, was sequenced unsorted. Untreated early-stage non-small cell lung cancer patients, roughly 72 in total, were the donors. Every TCR cDNA molecule carried a tag that served as a unique molecular identifier. TCRdb reprocessed the 5' RACE reads with MiXCR, giving one entry per CDR3 protein. The sample lists about 12,000 distinct CDR3 sequences, roughly an eighth occurring once. This sample is drawn from a study of spatial heterogeneity in lung cancer. In the study overall: Detection consistently captured more beta-chain sequences than alpha-chain sequences.

Study-level results: Relative to follow-up, resection was when ubiquitous expanded tumor TCRs appeared more in blood.

The sequencing used PBMCs, collected at surgery. This clonotype was sampled from a female donor with early-stage non-small cell lung cancer.

CDR3 sequence: CASSSEGGEQYF. In DNA form, the CDR3 reads TGTGCCAGCAGCAGCGAGGGGGGCGAGCAGTACTTC. The rearrangement links TRBV3-1 to TRBJ2-7; D possibly uses TRBD1 or TRBD2 (6 bases each). V was trimmed by 5 bases and J by 6 bases, leaving 11 bases between them. CDR1 and CDR2 (germline): LGHDT, YNNKEL (reference sequence). This CDR3 has 12 amino acids.